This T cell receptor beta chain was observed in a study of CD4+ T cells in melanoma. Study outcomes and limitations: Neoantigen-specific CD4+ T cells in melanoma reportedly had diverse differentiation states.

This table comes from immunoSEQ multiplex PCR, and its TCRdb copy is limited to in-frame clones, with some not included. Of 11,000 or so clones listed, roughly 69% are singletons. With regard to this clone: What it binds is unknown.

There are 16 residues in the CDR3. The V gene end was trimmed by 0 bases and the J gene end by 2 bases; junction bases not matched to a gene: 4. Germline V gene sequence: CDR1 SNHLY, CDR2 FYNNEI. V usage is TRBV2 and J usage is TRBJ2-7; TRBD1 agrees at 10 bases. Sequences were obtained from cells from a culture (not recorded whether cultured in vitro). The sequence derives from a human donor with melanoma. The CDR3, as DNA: TGTGCCAGCAGTGAAGCTGCGACAGGGGGCACCTACGAGCAGTACTTC. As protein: CASSEAATGGTYEQYF.